The clone carrying this T cell receptor beta chain was found once. Per the authors' pipeline: It was from reference gene primer amplification that nucleated cell counts were estimated. Profiling relied on immunoSEQ multiplex PCR, and the TCRdb table lists in-frame clones only, not all of them. V, J and clone size derive from that table, while D and trimming were established from the DNA sequence. The sample gives about 180,000 clones, approximately 80% of which show up once; approximately 1.4% is in the top ten. The sample comes from a study of blood T cell repertoires in COVID-19. About the research overall: Some COVID-19 samples were acute and others convalescent; all came from the United States, Italy and Spain. Nucleic acid was either cDNA or gDNA, and it came from T cells, B-cell-depleted T cells, or PBMCs.

The sequencing input was peripheral blood. This receptor was obtained from a human donor in a cohort sampled during active COVID-19.

The CDR3 DNA sequence: TGTGCCAGCAGTGAAGACAGGGAGTATGGCTACACCTTC. It codes for CASSEDREYGYTF. The chain links TRBV2 to TRBJ1-2, with D possibly TRBD1 on 6 matching bases. Trimming took off 1 base at V and 5 bases at J, with 8 bases between the two ends. Germline CDR1 and CDR2: SNHLY and FYNNEI. The CDR3 loop spans 13 amino acids.